The following is a T cell receptor (beta chain) sequence with its context. Its antigen is as yet unknown. Germline loops: CDR1 SGHTA, CDR2 FQGTGA. The CDR3 is 12 amino acids. The V and J ends lost 5 bases and 4 bases respectively, with 7 bases between them. Focal radiation with ipilimumab CTLA-4 blockade was given to patients with chemo-refractory metastatic non-small-cell lung cancer. This sample is drawn from a study of radiotherapy plus CTLA-4 blockade in lung cancer. For the study at large: Among patients, under 20% showed objective responses, and roughly 31% had disease control.

Data came from immunoSEQ multiplex PCR; TCRdb stores just in-frame clones and leaves some out. The sample records some 110,000 clones, over 65% being singletons. General study results and limits: Radiotherapy plus ipilimumab was followed by expansion in blood of tumor-derived TCR clones.

The material sequenced was peripheral blood, taken from a patient treated with radiotherapy plus ipilimumab. The chain couples TRBV7-3 to TRBJ2-3; D tentatively reads TRBD1 or TRBD2 (6 bases each). The origin of this receptor is a human donor with non-small cell lung cancer that progressed on radiotherapy plus ipilimumab. Some clones in this sample may be carry-over from other donors' samples. CDR3 amino acids: CASSRGADTQYF. The CDR3 DNA follows: TGTGCCAGCAGCAGGGGGGCAGATACGCAGTATTTT.